Below are 10 T cell receptor beta chains sequenced from a single sample in a study of OX40 agonist ivuxolimab in advanced cancers. Data came from immunoSEQ multiplex PCR; TCRdb stores just in-frame clones and leaves some out. The table records tens of thousands of clones, 81% of them present only once. The starting material was CD4+ or CD8+ T cells sorted from blood, obtained in a trial of the OX40 agonist ivuxolimab. These receptor sequences come from an adult with an advanced solid tumor such as melanoma, head and neck, liver or kidney cancer.

The rearrangement uses TRBV5-5 and TRBJ1-1, with D perhaps TRBD1 (5 bases). Germline V lookup: CDR1 SGHKS, CDR2 YYEKEE (reference sequence). Trimming pared 0 bases from V and 4 bases from J, leaving 7 bases between. The CDR3 spans 13 residues. In DNA, the CDR3 is TGTGCCAGCAGCTTGGGGAGGGGCACTGAAGCTTTCTTT. The encoded protein is CASSLGRGTEAFF.

The V and J genes are TRBV27 and TRBJ2-7, with D possibly being TRBD1 or TRBD2 (5 bases each). The CDR3 extends over 15 amino acids. V lost 5 bases and J 3 bases, leaving 17 bases between the germline ends. Germline CDR1 reads MNHEY; CDR2 reads SMNVEV (reference sequence). The CDR3 nucleotides are TGTGCCAGCAGTCCAATCCCCGGGACCTTCTACGAGCAGTACTTC. Protein sequence: CASSPIPGTFYEQYF.

The chain links TRBV4-1 to TRBJ1-1, with 8 bases identical to TRBD1. V was pared by 3 bases and J by 1 base, with 19 bases of the junction left unmatched. This CDR3 is built from 20 residues. Per germline, CDR1 MGHRA and CDR2 YSYEKL. The CDR3 nucleotides read TGCGCCAGCAGCCACCTGAGGGGCCCAGCAGGGGGCGGGGGGAACACTGAAGCTTTCTTT. It codes for CASSHLRGPAGGGGNTEAFF.

The rearrangement uses TRBV9 and TRBJ1-2; the D gene is possibly TRBD1 (5 bases). Germline-derived CDR1 and CDR2 are SGDLS and YYNGEE. The CDR3 totals 16 residues. V gave up 0 bases and J gave up 0 bases, with 12 bases separating them. CDR3 bases: TGTGCCAGCAGCGTAGATATGACAGCCACTAACTATGGCTACACCTTC. Its protein product is CASSVDMTATNYGYTF.

The chain employs TRBV27 and TRBJ2-1, with 10 bases fitting TRBD2. V lost 0 bases, J lost 5 bases, and 13 bases stayed unmatched. The CDR3 has 19 amino acids. Germline CDR1 reads MNHEY; CDR2 reads SMNVEV (reference sequence). The CDR3 is CASSLSNPRLAGADNEQFF. In DNA, the CDR3 is TGTGCCAGCAGTTTATCGAATCCCCGACTAGCGGGTGCAGACAATGAGCAGTTCTTC.

This clone was picked up a small number of times. The rearrangement joins TRBV28 to TRBJ1-4, with D maybe TRBD1 (5 bases). The CDR3 is 14 amino acids. With 3 bases removed from V and 5 bases from J, the gap between germline ends came to 10 bases. Germline V CDR1 and CDR2: MDHEN, SYDVKM. Written as DNA, the CDR3 is TGTGCCAGCAGTTTTCGGGGCCTAAATGAAAAACTGTTTTTT. Its translation is CASSFRGLNEKLFF. Looking up the rest from reference TRBV28 and TRBJ1-4 gives the full variable domain: DVKVTQSSRYLVKRTGEKVFLECVQDMDHENMFWYRQDPGLGLRLIYFSYDVKMKEKGDIPEGYSVSREKKERFSLILESASTNQTSMYLCASSFRGLNEKLFFGSGTQLSVL.

J is TRBJ2-4 and V is TRBV4-2; maybe TRBD2 (6 bases). This CDR3 is 18 amino acids long. V shed 4 bases and J shed 2 bases, with 21 bases lying between them. Per the germline V gene, CDR1 is LGHNA and CDR2 is YNFKEQ. The CDR3 protein is CASSPPEGRAGTKNIQYF. The CDR3 DNA sequence: TGTGCCAGCAGCCCCCCGGAGGGCCGAGCCGGAACCAAAAACATTCAGTACTTC.

The V gene is TRBV28, the J gene TRBJ2-7; D remains unclear. The germline gives CDR1 MDHEN, CDR2 SYDVKM. V lost 6 bases to trimming and J lost 1 base, with 10 bases between them. This CDR3 spans 13 amino acids. The CDR3 spells CASSPTPSYEQYF. The CDR3 nucleotides are TGTGCCAGCAGCCCGACACCATCCTACGAGCAGTACTTC.

CDR3 bases: TGTGCCAGTAGTATGGGGACAGCTACTGAAGCTTTCTTT. Translation: CASSMGTATEAFF. The rearrangement joins TRBV19 to TRBJ1-1; 7 bases match TRBD1. The junction had 3 bases not matched to a gene; V was cut back by 3 bases and J by 5 bases. The CDR3 spans 13 residues. CDR1 and CDR2 (germline): LNHDA, SQIVND (reference sequence).

The chain carries TRBV30 and TRBJ1-4; TRBD1 is a possible D gene (5 bases). Trimming removed 3 bases at V and 7 bases at J, with 12 bases between. Germline V gene sequence: CDR1 GTSNPN, CDR2 SVGIG (reference sequence). The CDR3 loop spans 13 amino acids. The CDR3 nucleotides read TGTGCCTGGAGACTAACCGGGGCTGAAAAACTGTTTTTT. Amino acids: CAWRLTGAEKLFF.